The 2 T cell receptor beta chains reported below all come from one sample, sequenced in a study of blood T cell repertoires in COVID-19. Using immunoSEQ multiplex PCR, the repertoire was profiled, and TCRdb retains in-frame clones only, with some absent. The sample has roughly 130,000 clones; less than 80% are singletons. Sequencing was performed on peripheral blood. These receptors originate from a man between 60 and 70 years old with acute or convalescent COVID-19.

This clone has just one count. The gene calls are TRBV2 and TRBJ1-2, with 8 bases aligning to TRBD1. V was clipped by 6 bases and J by 9 bases; unmatched bases: 12. This CDR3 has 14 residues. The germline V gene encodes CDR1 SNHLY and CDR2 FYNNEI. In DNA form, the CDR3 reads TGTGCCAGCAGCCCCTCTGGGGACAGGATTCGCTACACCTTC. Encoded protein: CASSPSGDRIRYTF.

This clone was seen more than once but under ten times. This chain connects TRBV7-2 to TRBJ2-1; a possible D gene is TRBD2 (5 bases). From germline, CDR1 is SGHTA and CDR2 FQGNSA. The CDR3 runs to 18 residues. The V gene lost 2 bases and the J gene lost 5 bases, with 22 bases spanning the gap. CDR3 in amino acids: CASSLPLLSTYGNNEQFF. CDR3 coding DNA: TGTGCCAGCAGCTTACCTTTGCTTAGTACCTACGGGAACAATGAGCAGTTCTTC.